This T cell receptor (beta chain) was obtained from a study of T-cell memory formation after mild COVID-19. Germline lookup yields CDR1 LNHNV and CDR2 YYDKDF (reference sequence). The CDR3 length is 12 residues. There are a few counts of this clonotype. Its antigen is still unknown. The junction shows a germline mismatch at one end, possibly a read error. Study findings and constraints: Contracting clones from day 15 to 85 showed balanced CD4/CD8; later expanders favored CD4+.

From the 5' RACE reads, TCRdb called clonotypes with MiXCR, one entry per CDR3 protein. The sample records hundreds of thousands of distinct CDR3 sequences, around 22% being singletons. This sequence was found in an adult woman who had mild COVID-19 (a few samples of this study predate the infection). Cell type and time point are not known. Source material: PBMCs or a T cell subset sorted from them (not recorded which). The rearrangement links TRBV15 to TRBJ1-3, with TRBD1 as a possible D gene (6 bases). The CDR3 DNA reads TGTGCCACCAGCAGACACAGGGCCAACCCCATTTTC. This gives the protein CATSRHRANPIF.